This T cell receptor beta chain was captured by sequencing in a study of blood T cells in healthy people across ages. Study-level results: One million T cells yielded diversity estimates that were considered underestimates.

With respect to this clonotype: The target antigen is unknown.

Together with a sample-barcoded 5' primer, a J-beta primer mix was included in a second PCR lasting about 7 to 11 cycles. One entry per CDR3 protein results from TCRdb running MiXCR on the 5' RACE reads. The data show 650,000 to 800,000 distinct CDR3 sequences, around two fifths seen once. The germline V gene has CDR1 SGHKS and CDR2 YYEKEE (reference sequence). The ends lost 3 bases at V and 10 bases at J; junction bases unmatched: 10. CDR3 length: 14 amino acids. For every donor, a draw yielded roughly 10 milliliters of peripheral blood. The V and J genes are TRBV5-5 and TRBJ2-1; 7 positions match TRBD2. This TCR was recovered from a man between 60 and 70 years old in good health. Material: blood. The CDR3 DNA reads TGTGCCAGCAGCTCAGGACTAGTGGTTGGGGAGCAGTTCTTC. Protein: CASSSGLVVGEQFF.